The clone carrying this T cell receptor beta chain was counted a few times. Its antigen is not known. V was clipped by 6 bases and J by 10 bases, with 16 bases between them. The CDR3 totals 13 residues. The sample comes from a study of T cell repertoires in cytomegalovirus infection. Study in general: From public TCR beta signatures came an indication of both CMV infection and matching HLA type. Study observations and caveats: Across the ex vivo response, the dominant clonotypes were HLA-C-restricted CMV-specific TCR beta clonotypes. Using cumulative public TCR beta family frequency, the authors identified those who carried CMV together with the relevant HLA.

One entry per CDR3 protein, called by TCRdb with MiXCR from the reads. This sample has approximately 750,000 distinct CDR3 sequences, with 35% found just once. This chain joins TRBV12-3 or TRBV12-4 and TRBJ2-1, with D hard to call. The source material was PBMCs. This receptor was identified in a human donor in good health (CMV status not recorded). Some clones in this sample may be carry-over from other donors' samples. The CDR3 loop is CASSLLLVQEQFF. In DNA, the CDR3 is TGTGCCAGCAGCCTACTCCTCGTCCAGGAGCAGTTCTTC.